Below, 21 T cell receptor beta chains from the same sample are listed, as sequenced in a study of blood T cell repertoires in COVID-19. Sequencing used immunoSEQ multiplex PCR; TCRdb keeps in-frame clones, though not all of them. The sample shows under 100,000 clones, about 84% of them seen only once. Source material: peripheral blood. These receptors were taken from an older man with active or convalescent COVID-19.

This clone was observed a single time. Other DNA variants within this sample encode the same CDR3. V is TRBV5-1 and J is TRBJ2-1; 8 bases agree with TRBD1. This CDR3 contains 15 residues. CDR1 is SGHRS, CDR2 YFSETQ, per germline. V shed 4 bases, J shed 5 bases, and the junction held 8 bases outside the gene matches. The chain's CDR3 is CASSPGQGRHNEQFF. In nucleotides, the CDR3 is TGCGCCAGCAGCCCAGGACAGGGACGTCACAATGAGCAGTTCTTC.

V is TRBV7-9 and J is TRBJ2-3; tentatively, D is TRBD1 (6 bases). The CDR3 has 16 amino acids. With 1 base removed from V and 2 bases from J, the gap between germline ends came to 13 bases. Germline V gene lookup returns CDR1 SEHNR and CDR2 FQNEAQ (reference sequence). DNA of the CDR3: TGTGCCAGCAGCTTAGTTCGGGACATAAACACAGATACGCAGTATTTT. It yields the protein CASSLVRDINTDTQYF.

V usage is TRBV7-2 and J usage is TRBJ1-4; 8 bases fit TRBD1. Germline V CDR1 and CDR2: SGHTA, FQGNSA. This CDR3 comprises 16 residues. The J segment lost 3 bases and the V segment lost 2 bases, leaving 5 bases of the junction unmatched. The CDR3: CASSLWQGAANEKLFF. The DNA for the CDR3 is TGTGCCAGCAGCTTATGGCAGGGGGCAGCTAATGAAAAACTGTTTTTT.

V gene TRBV7-2 combines with J gene TRBJ1-2, with 7 bases identical to TRBD1. CDR3 length: 15 amino acids. After removal of 4 bases from V and 0 bases from J, the junction contained 5 bases not matched to a gene. CDR1 is SGHTA, CDR2 FQGNSA, per germline. CDR3 DNA sequence: TGTGCCAGCAGCTATGGACAGGCCTCTAACTATGGCTACACCTTC. Translation gives CASSYGQASNYGYTF.

The rearrangement links TRBV9 to TRBJ2-5; perhaps TRBD2 as D (5 bases). The CDR3 covers 14 residues. From germline, CDR1 is SGDLS and CDR2 YYNGEE. Deletions cut 0 bases from V and 5 bases from J, with 11 bases between. CDR3 in DNA: TGTGCCAGCAGCGTAGATGGGCTAGCCGAGACCCAGTACTTC. It translates to CASSVDGLAETQYF.

CDR3 residues: CASSAGTGFNQPQHF. DNA for the CDR3: TGTGCCAGCAGCGCGGGGACAGGCTTCAATCAGCCCCAGCATTTT. The V call is TRBV9, the J call TRBJ1-5; TRBD1 aligns across 8 bases. The CDR3 length is 15 residues. CDR1 and CDR2 (germline): SGDLS, YYNGEE. After removal of 3 bases from V and 3 bases from J, the junction contained 5 bases not matched to a gene.

This sequence joins TRBV7-2 and TRBJ1-4; 9 bases are a match to TRBD1. The CDR3 consists of 15 residues. Trimming took 3 bases from V and 8 from J; bases not matched to a gene: 7. Germline lookup yields CDR1 SGHTA and CDR2 FQGNSA. CDR3 sequence: CASSLLTGGEEKLFF. The CDR3 bases are TGTGCCAGCAGCTTGCTGACAGGGGGAGAAGAAAAACTGTTTTTT.

Notes on this clone: The junction departs from the called germline gene at one end, perhaps through a read error. The genes are TRBV7-7 and TRBJ1-2; tentatively, D is TRBD1 (5 bases). The CDR3 loop spans 13 amino acids. CDR1 is SSHAT, CDR2 FNYEAQ, per germline (reference sequence). The CDR3: CASSLRGDYGYTF. DNA of the CDR3: TGTGCTAGCAGCTTACGGGGGGATTATGGCTACACCTTC.

The CDR3 DNA reads TGTGCCAGCAGCCAAGCGGGGGGGCGAAATGAGCAGTTCTTC. Residues: CASSQAGGRNEQFF. The genes are TRBV14 and TRBJ2-1, with 8 bases lining up with TRBD2. After removal of 1 base from V and 7 bases from J, the junction contained 3 bases not matched to a gene. CDR3 length: 14 residues. The germline V gene encodes CDR1 SGHDN and CDR2 FVKESK.

The chain recombines TRBV25-1 with TRBJ1-4, with D maybe TRBD1 (6 bases). CDR3 size: 16 residues. Trimming took 4 bases from V and 7 from J, leaving 19 bases between them. Germline V gene sequence: CDR1 MGHDK, CDR2 SYGVNS. The CDR3 nucleotides are TGTGCCAGCAGTGCGGACCCTACAGGGTTGAGTGAAAAACTGTTTTTT. This translates into CASSADPTGLSEKLFF.

The chain uses TRBV4-1 and TRBJ1-1; TRBD1 agrees at 7 bases. V dropped 6 bases and J dropped 5; count of bases not matched to a gene: 21. This CDR3 spans 18 amino acids. Germline V gene sequence: CDR1 MGHRA, CDR2 YSYEKL. Here the CDR3 DNA reads TGCGCCAGCAGTCAGGGGCACAGGGGAGCACCATCCTGGACTGAAGCTTTCTTT. Translating it yields CASSQGHRGAPSWTEAFF.

The V and J genes are TRBV5-6 and TRBJ1-5; D possibly corresponds to TRBD1 (6 bases). V lost 3 bases and J lost 3, with 13 bases in between. The CDR3 is 15 amino acids. Germline CDR1 and CDR2: SGHDT and YYEEEE. The CDR3 DNA reads TGTGCCAGCAGCTGGGGCACAGGGACCAATCAGCCCCAGCATTTT. Translating gives CASSWGTGTNQPQHF. The full variable domain, rest sourced from reference TRBV5-6 and TRBJ1-5, is DAGVTQSPTHLIKTRGQQVTLRCSPKSGHDTVSWYQQALGQGPQFIFQYYEEEERQRGNFPDRFSGHQFPNYSSELNVNALLLGDSALYLCASSWGTGTNQPQHFGDGTRLSIL.

The chain recombines TRBV25-1 with TRBJ1-3, with 10 bases matching TRBD1. This CDR3 is built from 15 residues. Germline V lookup: CDR1 MGHDK, CDR2 SYGVNS. J was trimmed by 2 bases and V by 6 bases; bases with no gene match: 4. The CDR3: CASSAGTGAGNTIYF. CDR3 DNA: TGTGCCAGCAGCGCCGGGACAGGGGCTGGAAACACCATATATTTT.

This clone was seen many times. The CDR3: CASGRGDAMNTEAFF. The CDR3 DNA sequence: TGTGCCAGTGGCAGGGGGGACGCCATGAACACTGAAGCTTTCTTT. The rearrangement links TRBV19 to TRBJ1-1, with 7 bases identical to TRBD1. There are 15 residues in the CDR3. Germline lookup yields CDR1 LNHDA and CDR2 SQIVND (reference sequence). J was trimmed by 0 bases and V by 8 bases; bases with no gene match: 9.

This rearrangement joins TRBV4-3 to TRBJ2-1, with 10 positions matching TRBD1. Germline V lookup: CDR1 LGHNA, CDR2 YSLEER. The V and J ends lost 4 bases and 4 bases, in that order; junction bases with no gene match: 7. This CDR3 is built from 16 residues. The CDR3 reads CASSRQTGGEYNEQFF. DNA for the CDR3: TGCGCCAGCAGCCGGCAGACAGGGGGCGAATACAATGAGCAGTTCTTC.

The rearrangement uses TRBV7-6 and TRBJ2-7; TRBD2 matches at 7 bases. V lost 5 bases, J lost 2 bases, and 6 bases stayed unmatched. Per germline, CDR1 SGHVS and CDR2 FNYEAQ. There are 14 residues in the CDR3. CDR3 nucleotides: TGTGCCAGCAGCGTCAGCGGGGCCCCCTACGAGCAGTACTTC. This sequence encodes CASSVSGAPYEQYF.

The rearrangement links TRBV10-2 to TRBJ1-6; 12 bases match TRBD1. V lost 3 bases to trimming and J lost 8 bases; unmatched junction nucleotides: 5. This CDR3 region has 16 residues. Germline assignment: CDR1 WSHSY and CDR2 SAAADI. Written as DNA, the CDR3 is TGCGCCAGCAGTGATACGGGACAGGGGGCGTATTCACCCCTCCACTTT. As protein: CASSDTGQGAYSPLHF.

The V gene is TRBV30, the J gene TRBJ2-2; D perhaps matches TRBD2 (5 bases). Germline V gene sequence: CDR1 GTSNPN, CDR2 SVGIG (reference sequence). V lost 0 bases to trimming and J lost 11 bases, with 10 bases between them. The CDR3 covers 12 residues. CDR3 in DNA: TGTGCCTGGAGTGTAGGGCGGGTAGAGCTGTTTTTT. Its translation: CAWSVGRVELFF.

CDR3 DNA sequence: TGTGCCAGCTCACCGGGGCAGGGCAATCAGCCCCAGCATTTT. Translating gives CASSPGQGNQPQHF. The rearrangement links TRBV18 to TRBJ1-5, with D possibly matching TRBD1 (5 bases). Germline assignment: CDR1 KGHSH and CDR2 LQKENI. The V end lost 3 bases, the J end lost 2 bases, and 8 bases lay between the germline ends. The CDR3 is made up of 14 amino acids.

This chain links TRBV7-2 with TRBJ2-5; D is perhaps TRBD1 (5 bases). There are 17 residues in the CDR3. Germline V gives CDR1 SGHTA, CDR2 FQGNSA. The ends were cut back, 0 bases at V and 1 base at J, with 15 bases in the middle. CDR3: CASSLALGQGSQETQYF. CDR3 nucleotides: TGTGCCAGCAGCTTAGCGCTAGGGCAGGGAAGCCAAGAGACCCAGTACTTC.

This clone was observed a single time. The gene calls are TRBV6-5 and TRBJ1-6; TRBD1 might be the D (5 bases). This CDR3 is built from 15 residues. V was shortened by 6 bases and J by 7 bases, with 16 bases between the two germline ends. Looked up from germline, CDR1 is MNHEY and CDR2 is SVGAGI. The CDR3, as DNA: TGTGCCAGCAGCTCTAGGGGTTTCGGAAATTCACCCCTCCACTTT. It codes for CASSSRGFGNSPLHF.